This entry describes one T cell receptor beta chain. Antigen specificity is unknown. This sample is drawn from a study of PD-1 blockade in classical Hodgkin lymphoma. The study's findings and limits: Before treatment, TCR diversity in newly diagnosed patients was reportedly lower than in healthy donors.

Time point in this sample: newly diagnosed, previously untreated cHL patient sample. Profiling relied on immunoSEQ multiplex PCR, and the TCRdb table lists in-frame clones only, not all of them. The repertoire holds 20,000 to 25,000 clones, with about 95% as singletons. Germline V gene data show CDR1 as SSHAT and CDR2 as FNYEAQ (reference sequence). This CDR3 is 13 amino acids long. The ends were cut back, 10 bases at V and 6 bases at J, with 18 bases in the middle. V and J are TRBV7-7 and TRBJ1-1; D is possibly TRBD1 (5 bases). This sequence was found in a human donor with classical Hodgkin lymphoma. What was sequenced was peripheral blood mononuclear cells (PBMCs). The CDR3 reads CAIGATRYSEAFF. The CDR3 bases are TGTGCCATAGGGGCAACAAGGTACTCTGAAGCTTTCTTT.